The TCR beta chain under discussion was sequenced for a study of radiotherapy plus CTLA-4 blockade in lung cancer (dated by TCRdb to the late 2010s). Study-wide context: Among the enrolled patients, around 19% had an objective response, and around 31% reached disease control.

The library was obtained by the immunoSEQ multiplex PCR assay. TCRdb took over this immuneACCESS table, retaining in-frame rearrangements with V and J assigned. Such tables are incomplete; in checked studies, under half of the missing clones stem from an unresolved V gene, and the remainder is unexplained. Here the sample has 50,000 to 65,000 clones; roughly 80% occur a single time. Of the sample, approximately 9% is held by the ten largest clones. Comment on this clone: Its binding antigen is unknown. No much larger clone exists at a distance of one base, and base qualities are not known.

The CDR3 runs 14 amino acids, cysteine and valine included. The sequence is cut down to CDR3 DNA, 42 bases in frame from base 1. At the junction V is shortened by 1 base and J by 6 bases; bases outside the gene matches: 4. CDR1 and CDR2 are read off the germline V gene as SGHAT and FQNNGV. Focal radiation therapy combined with CTLA-4 blockade (ipilimumab) was tested in patients with chemo-refractory metastatic non-small-cell lung cancer. What the work shows at the level of the full study, not this receptor alone: After treatment with radiotherapy and ipilimumab, TCR clones that originated in tumors expanded in peripheral blood. Increased serum interferon-beta after radiation, together with early dynamic changes in blood T cell clones, were reported to be the strongest predictors of response.

The sequence is built from TRBV11-2 and TRBJ2-7; TRBD2 fits 9 bases in the junction. This sequence originates from a human donor with non-small cell lung cancer who had a complete response to radiotherapy plus ipilimumab. The sample here was peripheral blood, taken from a patient treated with radiotherapy plus ipilimumab. The DNA sequence is TGTGCCAGCAGCTTAGGAGTAGCGGGAGTCGAGCAGTACGTC. The resulting protein is CASSLGVAGVEQYV.